One sample yielded the 23 T cell receptor beta chains listed below, sequenced in a study of CD8 T cells in Susac syndrome. Random hexamers were used to reverse transcribe an amount of about 0.45 to 1 ug RNA. TCRdb itself ran the immunoSEQ multiplex PCR reads through MiXCR, one entry per CDR3 protein. Of under 95,000 distinct CDR3 sequences listed, about 95% are singletons. Sequences were obtained from CD4+ T cells from PBMCs. These receptors originate from a human donor with Susac syndrome.

This chain links TRBV7-9 with TRBJ2-3; TRBD1 is a possible D gene (6 bases). The V and J ends lost 3 bases and 3 bases respectively, with 10 bases between them. Germline V lookup: CDR1 SEHNR, CDR2 FQNEAQ (reference sequence). The CDR3 runs to 14 residues. The CDR3 spells CASSFTGRTDTQYF. In nucleotides, the CDR3 is TGTGCCAGCAGCTTCACAGGGAGAACAGATACGCAGTATTTT.

This clonotype was seen only a few times. The chain links TRBV29-1 to TRBJ2-5, with 9 bases matching TRBD1. This CDR3 has 13 amino acids. Germline loops: CDR1 SQVTM, CDR2 ANQGSEA. V dropped 5 bases and J dropped 2; count of bases not matched to a gene: 3. CDR3 sequence: CSVRDRVQETQYF. CDR3 DNA: TGCAGCGTTCGGGACAGGGTACAAGAGACCCAGTACTTC.

V gene TRBV20-1 combines with J gene TRBJ2-7; TRBD1 matches 7 bases. The CDR3 has 17 residues. Germline assignment: CDR1 DFQATT and CDR2 SNEGSKA (reference sequence). J was trimmed by 1 base and V by 0 bases; bases with no gene match: 12. This CDR3 reads CSARDPIWTGPSYEQYF. Written as DNA, the CDR3 is TGCAGTGCTAGAGATCCTATTTGGACAGGACCATCCTACGAGCAGTACTTC.

V gene TRBV14 combines with J gene TRBJ2-3; D is possibly TRBD2 (5 bases). V lost 0 bases, J lost 4 bases, and 11 bases lay in between. CDR1 is SGHDN and CDR2 is FVKESK in the germline V gene. The CDR3 spans 15 residues. The CDR3 is CASSQDELVSDTQYF. CDR3 sequence (DNA): TGTGCCAGCAGCCAAGATGAACTAGTCTCAGATACGCAGTATTTT.

J is TRBJ1-2 and V is TRBV15; maybe TRBD1 (5 bases). Trimming pared 1 base from V and 6 bases from J, leaving 15 bases between. Germline CDR1 reads LNHNV; CDR2 reads YYDKDF (reference sequence). The CDR3 has 15 amino acids. CDR3 sequence reads: CATSRVEAGDDGYTF. The CDR3 DNA follows: TGTGCCACCAGCAGAGTCGAAGCGGGGGACGATGGCTACACCTTC. Full variable domain (outside the CDR3, taken from reference TRBV15 and TRBJ1-2): DAMVIQNPRYQVTQFGKPVTLSCSQTLNHNVMYWYQQKSSQAPKLLFHYYDKDFNNEADTPDNFQSRRPNTSFCFLDIRSPGLGDTAMYLCATSRVEAGDDGYTFGSGTRLTVV.

The chain carries TRBV29-1 and TRBJ1-2; D remains unclear. Germline CDR1 SQVTM, CDR2 ANQGSEA. This CDR3 is built from 11 residues. Here the CDR3 DNA reads TGCATCGTGCAGGTTGGCTATGGCTACACCTTC. It codes for CIVQVGYGYTF.

This chain connects TRBV4-1 to TRBJ1-1; tentatively, D is TRBD1 (5 bases). Per the germline V gene, CDR1 is MGHRA and CDR2 is YSYEKL. The germline V and J ends were trimmed by 9 bases and 11 bases, with 13 bases remaining between them. The CDR3 is 10 amino acids. The CDR3 region has the DNA TGCGCCAGTGGGACCTACGGGGCTTTCTTT. The encoded protein is CASGTYGAFF.

CDR3 DNA sequence: TGTGCCAGCAGTTTCAGGGGCGAGTACACTGAAGCTTTCTTT. Encoded protein: CASSFRGEYTEAFF. The chain carries TRBV28 and TRBJ1-1; a possible D gene is TRBD1 (6 bases). The V and J ends lost 3 bases and 3 bases respectively, with 11 bases between them. Germline assignment: CDR1 MDHEN and CDR2 SYDVKM. The CDR3 covers 14 residues.

In its sample, this clonotype was seen once. The chain carries TRBV11-2 and TRBJ2-7; D is uncertain. The CDR3 covers 14 residues. Trimming stripped 4 bases from V and 3 bases from J, with 13 bases between. Germline CDR1 is SGHAT and CDR2 is FQNNGV. The CDR3 DNA follows: TGTGCCAGCAGCTCACCGGCACACCACTACGAGCAGTACTTC. Protein: CASSSPAHHYEQYF.

This chain connects TRBV5-4 to TRBJ2-2, with no clear D. There are 12 residues in the CDR3. Germline V gives CDR1 SGHNT, CDR2 YYREEE (reference sequence). Trimming pared 2 bases from V and 4 bases from J, leaving 3 bases between. The CDR3 is CASSLITGELFF. Here the CDR3 DNA reads TGTGCCAGCAGCTTAATCACCGGGGAGCTGTTTTTT.

The chain uses TRBV20-1 and TRBJ2-7, with a possible D match to TRBD1 (5 bases). The CDR3 runs 13 residues. Between the trimmed V and J ends, which lost 2 bases and 0 bases, there was a span of 8 bases. Germline values: CDR1 DFQATT, CDR2 SNEGSKA (reference sequence). CDR3 DNA sequence: TGCAGTGCTAGACGGACAAGCTCCTACGAGCAGTACTTC. Protein: CSARRTSSYEQYF.

The chain combines TRBV10-3 with TRBJ2-1; TRBD1 is a possible D gene (6 bases). CDR3 size: 16 residues. V was clipped by 3 bases and J by 3 bases, with 15 bases between them. In germline, CDR1 is ENHRY, CDR2 SYGVKD. This CDR3 is CAISDKTGSDYNEQFF. CDR3 nucleotide sequence: TGTGCCATCAGTGATAAAACAGGGAGCGACTACAATGAGCAGTTCTTC.

This clonotype appeared once. The gene calls are TRBV10-3 and TRBJ1-1; unclear D gene. This CDR3 is built from 13 residues. Trimming removed 1 base at V and 9 bases at J, with 12 bases between. The germline CDR1 and CDR2 sequences are ENHRY and SYGVKD. CDR3 region: CAISEYGERKAFF. CDR3 in DNA: TGTGCCATCAGTGAGTATGGGGAAAGAAAAGCTTTCTTT.

V and J are TRBV29-1 and TRBJ1-1; a possible D gene is TRBD1 (5 bases). Trimming stripped 3 bases from V and 4 bases from J, with 9 bases between. The CDR3 loop spans 12 amino acids. Germline CDR1 reads SQVTM; CDR2 reads ANQGSEA. CDR3 loop: CSVDDGGTEAFF. For the CDR3, the DNA is TGCAGCGTTGACGATGGGGGCACTGAAGCTTTCTTT.

The chain uses TRBV5-1 and TRBJ2-3; D unclear. The CDR3 is 14 amino acids. The germline V and J ends were trimmed by 3 bases and 3 bases, with 11 bases remaining between them. Germline values: CDR1 SGHRS, CDR2 YFSETQ. For the CDR3, the DNA is TGCGCCAGCAGCTGGAGCGATCGGACAGATACGCAGTATTTT. Its protein is CASSWSDRTDTQYF.

The chain is built from TRBV11-2 and TRBJ2-2; 9 bases map to TRBD1. This CDR3 has 19 amino acids. Germline V CDR1 and CDR2: SGHAT, FQNNGV. Trimming took 4 bases from V and 0 from J; bases not matched to a gene: 12. The CDR3 spells CASSSFSGQGISNTGELFF. In DNA, the CDR3 is TGTGCCAGCAGCTCCTTCTCTGGACAGGGGATATCGAACACCGGGGAGCTGTTTTTT.

V usage is TRBV30 and J usage is TRBJ1-1; the D is unclear. The length of the CDR3 is 14 residues. The ends were cut back, 4 bases at V and 4 bases at J, with 16 bases in the middle. Germline V gives CDR1 GTSNPN, CDR2 SVGIG (reference sequence). The CDR3 coding sequence is TGTGCCTGGATACCCCCAAGCAGGAGCACTGAAGCTTTCTTT. This gives the protein CAWIPPSRSTEAFF. The full variable domain, rest sourced from reference TRBV30 and TRBJ1-1, is SQTIHQWPATLVQPVGSPLSLECTVEGTSNPNLYWYRQAAGRGLQLLFYSVGIGQISSEVPQNLSASRPQDRQFILSSKKLLLSDSGFYLCAWIPPSRSTEAFFGQGTRLTVV.

This rearrangement joins TRBV29-1 to TRBJ1-2; 8 nucleotides line up with TRBD1. The length of the CDR3 is 10 residues. Per the germline V gene, CDR1 is SQVTM and CDR2 is ANQGSEA. The junction had 4 bases not matched to a gene; V was cut back by 5 bases and J by 11 bases. The CDR3 region has the DNA TGCAGCGTTTCGACAGGGGAGTACACCTTC. This translates into CSVSTGEYTF.

The V call is TRBV30, the J call TRBJ1-2; the D gene is possibly TRBD1 (5 bases). CDR1 is GTSNPN and CDR2 is SVGIG in the germline V gene (reference sequence). This CDR3 region has 12 residues. V was trimmed by 2 bases and J by 10 bases, leaving 14 bases between them. CDR3 DNA sequence: TGTGCCTGGAGTCGGGGACCAAGAAACTACACCTTC. It translates to CAWSRGPRNYTF.

This sequence joins TRBV7-2 and TRBJ2-1; TRBD2 agrees at 7 bases. The CDR3 runs to 16 residues. The V segment lost 0 bases and the J segment 6 bases; nucleotides outside the gene matches: 8. Germline lookup yields CDR1 SGHTA and CDR2 FQGNSA. CDR3 sequence: CASSLAGTTPGNEQFF. As DNA, the CDR3 is TGTGCCAGCAGCTTAGCCGGGACTACTCCAGGCAATGAGCAGTTCTTC.

This clonotype was seen just once. The chain recombines TRBV20-1 with TRBJ1-2; 7 nucleotides match TRBD1. The germline gives CDR1 DFQATT, CDR2 SNEGSKA (reference sequence). The CDR3 length is 12 residues. V was clipped by 5 bases and J by 8 bases; unmatched bases: 8. The CDR3 here is CSARPTGVGYTF. In DNA, the CDR3 is TGCAGTGCTCGACCCACAGGGGTGGGCTACACCTTC.

This chain connects TRBV3-1 to TRBJ1-1; 10 nucleotides match TRBD1. Germline V gene sequence: CDR1 LGHDT, CDR2 YNNKEL (reference sequence). The CDR3 has 16 residues. J lost 3 bases, V lost 4 bases, and 8 bases had no gene match. The CDR3 is CASSPLRDRGYTEAFF. In DNA form, the CDR3 reads TGTGCCAGCAGCCCCTTAAGGGACAGGGGTTACACTGAAGCTTTCTTT. Full variable domain (rest looked up from reference TRBV3-1 and TRBJ1-1): DTAVSQTPKYLVTQMGNDKSIKCEQNLGHDTMYWYKQDSKKFLKIMFSYNNKELIINETVPNRFSPKSPDKAHLNLHINSLELGDSAVYFCASSPLRDRGYTEAFFGQGTRLTVV.

This chain joins TRBV20-1 and TRBJ2-3; either TRBD1 or TRBD2 may supply D (5 bases each). Trimming removed 4 bases from V and 5 bases from J, with 16 bases in between. CDR3 length equals 14 residues. Germline assignment: CDR1 DFQATT and CDR2 SNEGSKA (reference sequence). The CDR3 DNA follows: TGCAGTGCTACCTCAGGGACGTTTTTAGATACGCAGTATTTT. The encoded protein is CSATSGTFLDTQYF.